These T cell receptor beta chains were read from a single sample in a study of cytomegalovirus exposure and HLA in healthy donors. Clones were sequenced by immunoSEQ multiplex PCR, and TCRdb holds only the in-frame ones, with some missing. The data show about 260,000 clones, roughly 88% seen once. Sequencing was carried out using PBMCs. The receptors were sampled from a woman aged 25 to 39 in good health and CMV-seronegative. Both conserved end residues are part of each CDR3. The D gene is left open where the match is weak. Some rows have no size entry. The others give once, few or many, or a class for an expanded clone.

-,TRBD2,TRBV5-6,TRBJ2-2,TGTGCCAGCAGCTCATGGACTAGGTCAAACACCGGGGAGCTGTTTTTT,CASSSWTRSNTGELFF
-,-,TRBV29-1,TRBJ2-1,TGCAGCGTTGAAGTCTACAATGAGCAGTTCTTC,CSVEVYNEQFF
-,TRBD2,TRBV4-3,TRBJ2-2,TGCGCCAGCAGCAGGGCGGCGGGAGCTCTGGTCGGGGAGCTGTTTTTT,CASSRAAGALVGELFF
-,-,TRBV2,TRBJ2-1,TGTGCCAGCAGTGCGGGGGTCTACAATGAGCAGTTCTTC,CASSAGVYNEQFF
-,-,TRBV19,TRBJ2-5,TGTGCCAGTAGTCCGCCGCAGCTTCGGGAGACCCAGTACTTC,CASSPPQLRETQYF
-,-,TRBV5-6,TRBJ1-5,TGTGCCAGCAGCTTTAGCAATCAGCCCCAGCATTTT,CASSFSNQPQHF
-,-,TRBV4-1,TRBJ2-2,TGCGCCAGCAGCCAAGTGGGCGCCGGCGGGGAGCTGTTTTTT,CASSQVGAGGELFF
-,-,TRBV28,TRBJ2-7,TGTGCCAGCAGAGCGACCTACGAGCAGTACTTC,CASRATYEQYF
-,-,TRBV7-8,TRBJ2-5,TGTGCCAGCAGTCACCGCGGTAGCGAGACCCAGTACTTC,CASSHRGSETQYF
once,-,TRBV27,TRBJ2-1,TGTGCCAGCGGCCGTTACAATGAGCAGTTCTTC,CASGRYNEQFF
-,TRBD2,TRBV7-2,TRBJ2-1,TGTGCCAGCAGCTCTCTGGGACTAGAGAATGAGCAGTTCTTC,CASSSLGLENEQFF
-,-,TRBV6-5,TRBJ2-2,TGTGCCAGCAGTTACTGGCGGGGGCTCAACACCGGGGAGCTGTTTTTT,CASSYWRGLNTGELFF
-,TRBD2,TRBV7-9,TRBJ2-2,TGTGCCAGCAGCGCGACTAGCGCGAACACCGGGGAGCTGTTTTTT,CASSATSANTGELFF
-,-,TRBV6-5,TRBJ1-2,TGTGCCAGCAGTGCGACAGGTGCCCTCCCCTATGGCTACACCTTC,CASSATGALPYGYTF
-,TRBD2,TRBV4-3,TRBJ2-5,TGCGCCAGCAGCCAAGATGGGAGGGAGGAGACCCAGTACTTC,CASSQDGREETQYF
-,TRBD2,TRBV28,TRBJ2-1,TGTGCCAGCTCGGGCGGGCTAGCGGGAGGGTCCTACAATGAGCAGTTCTTC,CASSGGLAGGSYNEQFF
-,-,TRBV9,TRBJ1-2,TGTGCCAGCAGCGTAGGCAGAGATTTTAACTATGGCTACACCTTC,CASSVGRDFNYGYTF
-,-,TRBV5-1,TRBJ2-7,TGCGCCAGCAGCTTGGATGGTCAGGGTTACGAGCAGTACTTC,CASSLDGQGYEQYF
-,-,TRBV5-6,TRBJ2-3,TGTGCCAGCAGCCAACGGCGGGACAGAACTAGCACAGATACGCAGTATTTT,CASSQRRDRTSTDTQYF
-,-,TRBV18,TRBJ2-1,TGTGCCAGCTCACCACGTCTGCGGGCAACAGCAAGCTCCTACAATGAGCAGTTCTTC,CASSPRLRATASSYNEQFF
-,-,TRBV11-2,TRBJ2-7,TGTGCCAGCAGCTTAGTTGTCTACGAGCAGTACTTC,CASSLVVYEQYF
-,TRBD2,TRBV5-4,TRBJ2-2,TGTGCCAGCACCCGGGGAGGTAGCGGGAGGAACACCGGGGAGCTGTTTTTT,CASTRGGSGRNTGELFF
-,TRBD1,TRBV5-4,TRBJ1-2,TGTGCCAGCAGCCAAACAGGGGGGGATGGCTACACCTTC,CASSQTGGDGYTF
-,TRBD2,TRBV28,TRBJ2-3,TGTGCCAGCACATTGCGGACTAGCGGGAGTTTTAGCACAGATACGCAGTATTTT,CASTLRTSGSFSTDTQYF
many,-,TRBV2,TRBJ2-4,TGTGCCAGCAGCGGGGGGCTGGGGAACATTCAGTACTTC,CASSGGLGNIQYF
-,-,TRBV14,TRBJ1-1,TGTGCCAGCAGCCAACACAGGGAGAACACTGAAGCTTTCTTT,CASSQHRENTEAFF
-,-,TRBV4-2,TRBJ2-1,TGTGCCAGCAGCCAAGATCCCGCGCGAAGCTCCTACAATGAGCAGTTCTTC,CASSQDPARSSYNEQFF
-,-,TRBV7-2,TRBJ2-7,TGTGCCAGCAGCTCTTACAGCTCCTACGAGCAGTACTTC,CASSSYSSYEQYF
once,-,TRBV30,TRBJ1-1,TGTGCCTGGGGTCGGTGGGAAAACACTGAAGCTTTCTTT,CAWGRWENTEAFF
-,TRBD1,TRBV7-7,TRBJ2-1,TGTGCCAGCAGCCTAGGGACAGGGGGCAGTGGGAATGAGCAGTTCTTC,CASSLGTGGSGNEQFF
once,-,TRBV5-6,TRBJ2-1,TGTGCCAGCAGCTTTACTGGTGAGCAGTTCTTC,CASSFTGEQFF
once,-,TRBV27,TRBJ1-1,TGTGCCAGCAGTTCAATGGGTGCGACTGAAGCTTTCTTT,CASSSMGATEAFF
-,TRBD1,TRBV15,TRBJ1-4,TGTGCCACCCGATCGACAGGGGGCTCGGAAGAAAAACTGTTTTTT,CATRSTGGSEEKLFF
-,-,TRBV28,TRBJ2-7,TGTGCCAGCAGTTTAGTTCACCGGGGACTGAGCTACGAGCAGTACTTC,CASSLVHRGLSYEQYF
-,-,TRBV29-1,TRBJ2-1,TGCAGCGTTACCCGCCCCAGCGGCCCCTACAATGAGCAGTTCTTC,CSVTRPSGPYNEQFF
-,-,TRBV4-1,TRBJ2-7,TGCGCCAGCAGCCAAGAATCCGGAAACTACGAGCAGTACTTC,CASSQESGNYEQYF
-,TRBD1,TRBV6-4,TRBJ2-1,TGTGCCAGCAGAGTCGACAGGGGCCCCTACAATGAGCAGTTCTTC,CASRVDRGPYNEQFF
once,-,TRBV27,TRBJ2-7,TGTGCCAGCAGTACCCTTATGTCCGACGGGTCCTACGAGCAGTACTTC,CASSTLMSDGSYEQYF
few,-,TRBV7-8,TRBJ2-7,TGTGCCAGCAGCTTAGTCCCAGGGACCTACGAGCAGTACTTC,CASSLVPGTYEQYF
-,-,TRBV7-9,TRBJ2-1,TGTGCCAGCAGCTCCCCACTAGCAGGGGGCTACAATGAGCAGTTCTTC,CASSSPLAGGYNEQFF
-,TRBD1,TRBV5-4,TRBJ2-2,TGTGCCAGCAGGGTTAGGCAGGGGGTTAACACCGGGGAGCTGTTTTTT,CASRVRQGVNTGELFF
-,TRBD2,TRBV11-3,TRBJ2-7,TGTGCCAGCAGCCCTCCGGAAGCGGGGATCTACGAGCAGTACTTC,CASSPPEAGIYEQYF
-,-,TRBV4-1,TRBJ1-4,TGCGCCAGCAGCAAAGATGGGACGGGGAATGAAAAACTGTTTTTT,CASSKDGTGNEKLFF
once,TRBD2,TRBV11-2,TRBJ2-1,TGTGCCAGCAGCCGAACTAGCGGGCTTTACAATGAGCAGTTCTTC,CASSRTSGLYNEQFF
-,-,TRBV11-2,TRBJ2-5,TGTGCCAGCAGCTTTCCCAACGGCGGACAAGAGACCCAGTACTTC,CASSFPNGGQETQYF
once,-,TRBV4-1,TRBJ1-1,TGCGCCAGCAGCCAATTCCTAGAACAGGGTGGTAGAGTCACTGAAGCTTTCTTT,CASSQFLEQGGRVTEAFF
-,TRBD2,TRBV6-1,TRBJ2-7,TGTGCCAGCAGCGCTGTAGCGGGAACGGCCTACGAGCAGTACTTC,CASSAVAGTAYEQYF
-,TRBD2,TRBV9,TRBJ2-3,TGTGCCAGCAGCGGGGGTAGCGGGAGGGCAAATCGAGATACGCAGTATTTT,CASSGGSGRANRDTQYF
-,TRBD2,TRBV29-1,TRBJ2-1,TGCAGCGTTGAAACCTCCCTAGCGGAACTCGGGGATGAGCAGTTCTTC,CSVETSLAELGDEQFF
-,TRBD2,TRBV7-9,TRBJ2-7,TGTGCCAGCAGCTCCAGAGGTAGCGGGAGGGCCTACGAGCAGTACTTC,CASSSRGSGRAYEQYF
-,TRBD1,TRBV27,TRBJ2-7,TGTGCCAGCAGTTTACAGGGGGCGTACGAGCAGTACTTC,CASSLQGAYEQYF
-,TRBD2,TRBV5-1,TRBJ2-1,TGCGCCAGCAGGCGACTAGCGGACATCAATGAGCAGTTCTTC,CASRRLADINEQFF